What follows are 31 T cell receptor beta chains derived from one specimen sequenced in a study of blood T cell repertoires in COVID-19. Assay used: immunoSEQ multiplex PCR; TCRdb lists only in-frame clones, some missing. The data contain over 50,000 clones, over 60% of them seen just once; the ten biggest clones take up 4.8%. Sequencing input: peripheral blood. The source of these receptors is a woman in her 70s with COVID-19, enrolled during active disease.

This chain uses TRBV18 with TRBJ1-2, with a tentative D call TRBD1 (6 bases). The V end was cut by 0 bases, the J end by 2 bases, with 10 bases between. CDR1 and CDR2 (germline): KGHSH, LQKENI. The CDR3 extends over 15 amino acids. CDR3 in DNA: TGTGCCAGCTCACCACCGGACAGACCGAACTATGGCTACACCTTC. Its translation: CASSPPDRPNYGYTF.

The rearrangement joins TRBV19 to TRBJ1-5; a weak D match, TRBD1 (5 bases). From germline, CDR1 is LNHDA and CDR2 SQIVND (reference sequence). Trimming took off 4 bases at V and 5 bases at J, with 12 bases between the two ends. This CDR3 has 14 residues. CDR3 sequence (DNA): TGTGCCAGTAGTACCGGAAGGGGATATCAGCCCCAGCATTTT. Protein: CASSTGRGYQPQHF.

The chain links TRBV5-6 to TRBJ1-6; weak D call: TRBD1 (5 bases). The V end was cut by 2 bases, the J end by 7 bases, with 10 bases between. In germline, CDR1 is SGHDT, CDR2 YYEEEE. The CDR3 length is 14 residues. In DNA, the CDR3 is TGTGCCAGCAGCTTCTGGCAGGGAAATTCACCCCTCCACTTT. It translates to CASSFWQGNSPLHF.

The genes are TRBV10-3 and TRBJ1-3; D is ambiguous. Germline CDR1 ENHRY, CDR2 SYGVKD. CDR3 length: 16 amino acids. With 0 bases removed from V and 2 bases from J, the gap between germline ends came to 11 bases. In DNA, the CDR3 is TGTGCCATCAGTGAGTCGCCGAGGTCCACTGGAAACACCATATATTTT. Translating it yields CAISESPRSTGNTIYF.

V is TRBV4-2 and J is TRBJ1-5, with D perhaps TRBD1 (5 bases). Trimming shortened V by 1 base and J by 5 bases, and 9 bases separated the two germline ends. CDR3 size: 14 residues. The V gene's germline CDR1 is LGHNA and CDR2 YNFKEQ. CDR3 region: CASSQVGGDQPQHF. The CDR3 nucleotides are TGTGCCAGCAGCCAAGTTGGGGGGGATCAGCCCCAGCATTTT.

The genes are TRBV5-5 and TRBJ1-5, with 7 nucleotides matching TRBD1. Germline values: CDR1 SGHKS, CDR2 YYEKEE (reference sequence). The CDR3 has 15 residues. Trimming removed 1 base from V and 5 bases from J; junction bases left unmatched: 6. This CDR3 reads CASSLSGGFDQPQHF. The CDR3 DNA follows: TGTGCCAGCAGCTTGTCAGGGGGGTTTGATCAGCCCCAGCATTTT.

This clone was observed a handful of times. J is TRBJ1-5 and V is TRBV24-1, with a possible D match to TRBD1 (5 bases). The CDR3 is made up of 13 amino acids. The V end was cut by 5 bases, the J end by 7 bases, with 11 bases between. Germline lookup yields CDR1 KGHDR and CDR2 SFDVKD. CDR3 amino acids: CATSGGGEQPQHF. DNA for the CDR3: TGTGCCACCAGTGGCGGAGGGGAACAGCCCCAGCATTTT.

The chain's CDR3 is CASSQLDRGYGYTF. The CDR3 DNA follows: TGCGCCAGCAGCCAACTGGACAGGGGATATGGCTACACCTTC. The V call is TRBV4-1, the J call TRBJ1-2, with 9 bases matching TRBD1. V lost 2 bases and J lost 5; bases outside the gene matches: 3. CDR3 length equals 14 residues. Germline V gene lookup returns CDR1 MGHRA and CDR2 YSYEKL.

This chain joins TRBV11-2 and TRBJ2-2; 10 positions agree with TRBD2. The CDR3 is 16 residues long. Germline V gene lookup returns CDR1 SGHAT and CDR2 FQNNGV. Trimming removed 5 bases from V and 8 bases from J; junction bases left unmatched: 11. CDR3 amino acids: CASSRLASGRTGELFF. DNA for the CDR3: TGTGCCAGCAGCAGACTTGCTAGCGGGAGAACGGGGGAGCTGTTTTTT. Variable domain in full (rest from reference TRBV11-2 and TRBJ2-2): EAGVAQSPRYKIIEKRQSVAFWCNPISGHATLYWYQQILGQGPKLLIQFQNNGVVDDSQLPKDRFSAERLKGVDSTLKIQPAKLEDSAVYLCASSRLASGRTGELFFGEGSRLTVL.

CDR3 sequence reads: CASSPDRVAEAFF. The CDR3 DNA reads TGTGCCAGTAGCCCGGACAGGGTAGCTGAAGCTTTCTTT. The rearrangement links TRBV19 to TRBJ1-1; 8 bases map to TRBD1. Unmatched junction bases numbered 6, after V lost 6 bases and J lost 6 bases. Germline CDR1 LNHDA, CDR2 SQIVND (reference sequence). This CDR3 comprises 13 residues.

This clone is judged medium-sized. The chain is built from TRBV7-2 and TRBJ2-1; 7 bases are shared with TRBD2. CDR1 SGHTA and CDR2 FQGNSA come from the germline V gene. J gave up 3 bases and V 4 bases, and 9 bases lay outside the gene matches. There are 16 residues in the CDR3. This CDR3 reads CASSWGGAEIYNEQFF. The CDR3 DNA is TGTGCCAGCAGCTGGGGGGGAGCGGAGATCTACAATGAGCAGTTCTTC.

V and J are TRBV12-5 and TRBJ2-5, with D unclear. CDR1 and CDR2 (germline): LGHNT, FRNRAP. There are 12 residues in the CDR3. Trimming left V 4 bases short and J 5 bases short, with 8 bases between. DNA of the CDR3: TGTGCTAGTGGTTGGAACGGGGAGACCCAGTACTTC. This sequence encodes CASGWNGETQYF.

This clone was picked up one time. The chain combines TRBV4-3 with TRBJ2-7; TRBD2 aligns across 13 bases. CDR1 and CDR2 from the germline V gene are LGHNA and YSLEER. Trimming cost V 4 bases and J 4 bases; bases outside gene matches: 4. The CDR3 extends over 15 amino acids. The CDR3 loop reads CASSLTSGGTYEQYF. The DNA for the CDR3 is TGCGCCAGCAGCCTGACTAGCGGGGGGACATACGAGCAGTACTTC.

The count of this clone is one. This chain uses TRBV29-1 with TRBJ1-4; the D gene is possibly TRBD1 (5 bases). The CDR3 is 14 residues long. Germline V CDR1 and CDR2: SQVTM, ANQGSEA. V shed 4 bases and J shed 8 bases, with 17 bases lying between them. CDR3 region: CSVAKGAGGEKLFF. As DNA, the CDR3 is TGCAGCGTTGCGAAAGGTGCTGGGGGGGAAAAACTGTTTTTT.

The rearrangement uses TRBV28 and TRBJ1-2, with D unresolved. This CDR3 has 12 amino acids. In germline, CDR1 is MDHEN, CDR2 SYDVKM. V was shortened by 4 bases and J by 3 bases, with 6 bases between the two germline ends. CDR3 loop: CASSSQHYGYTF. CDR3 nucleotide sequence: TGTGCCAGCAGTTCACAGCACTATGGCTACACCTTC.

The chain recombines TRBV28 with TRBJ2-5; 9 bases agree with TRBD2. The J segment lost 4 bases and the V segment lost 6 bases, leaving 6 bases of the junction unmatched. Germline V gene sequence: CDR1 MDHEN, CDR2 SYDVKM. The CDR3 is 14 amino acids. In nucleotides, the CDR3 is TGTGCCAGCAGATCTAGCGGGACTGTAGAGACCCAGTACTTC. This sequence encodes CASRSSGTVETQYF.

Concerning this clone itself: A read error may produce the germline difference seen at one junction end. The chain has TRBV6-2 or TRBV6-3 and TRBJ1-5; maybe TRBD1 (5 bases). Germline-derived CDR1 and CDR2 are MNHEY and SVGEGT. The CDR3 length is 16 residues. The CDR3: CASSDSILGGNQPQHF. CDR3 DNA: TGTGCCAGCAGTGACTCCATCTTAGGGGGCAATCAGCCCCAGCATTTT.

This clone was counted a single time. The V and J genes are TRBV7-3 and TRBJ2-3; no clear D. This CDR3 comprises 13 residues. Germline CDR1 reads SGHTA; CDR2 reads FQGTGA. The V gene lost 5 bases and the J gene lost 4 bases, with 10 bases spanning the gap. In DNA, the CDR3 is TGTGCCAGCAGCGTTGATAGTGCAGATACGCAGTATTTT. Translation gives CASSVDSADTQYF.

The chain carries TRBV5-1 and TRBJ2-5; D is undetermined. Trimming took 0 bases from V and 5 from J, leaving 8 bases between them. The CDR3 runs 13 residues. Germline CDR1 and CDR2: SGHRS and YFSETQ. Here the CDR3 reads CASSLDVGETQYF. The CDR3 DNA follows: TGCGCCAGCAGCTTGGACGTTGGCGAGACCCAGTACTTC.

The V call is TRBV27, the J call TRBJ1-5; 8 nucleotides agree with TRBD1. This CDR3 region has 15 residues. Trimming removed 3 bases from V and 7 bases from J; junction bases left unmatched: 8. The germline V gene encodes CDR1 MNHEY and CDR2 SMNVEV (reference sequence). The CDR3 DNA is TGTGCCAGCAGTTTCTCCGGACAGGGTGGGCAGCCCCAGCATTTT. Translation: CASSFSGQGGQPQHF.

This clone has a handful of counts. The chain employs TRBV7-3 and TRBJ2-3, with unresolved D. V lost 5 bases to trimming and J lost 5 bases, with 14 bases between them. Germline-derived CDR1 and CDR2 are SGHTA and FQGTGA. The CDR3 has 14 residues. The CDR3 region has the DNA TGTGCCAGCAGCCTGACCGGGTCGAGAGATACGCAGTATTTT. It encodes CASSLTGSRDTQYF.

This clone was recorded a few times. This rearrangement joins TRBV7-2 to TRBJ1-3; D remains unclear. CDR3 size: 15 residues. Trimming cost V 4 bases and J 4 bases, with 14 bases left between them. The germline V gene encodes CDR1 SGHTA and CDR2 FQGNSA. The CDR3 DNA reads TGTGCCAGCAGCTGGAGAGCGGGGTCCGGAAACACCATATATTTT. This encodes CASSWRAGSGNTIYF.

The chain combines TRBV5-4 with TRBJ1-6; 7 bases are a match to TRBD1. Unmatched junction bases numbered 6, after V lost 3 bases and J lost 6 bases. CDR1 is SGHNT, CDR2 YYREEE, per germline (reference sequence). The CDR3 spans 15 residues. The CDR3 reads CASSYPGQFNSPLHF. CDR3 nucleotides: TGTGCCAGCAGCTACCCGGGACAGTTTAATTCACCCCTCCACTTT.

V gene TRBV9 combines with J gene TRBJ2-3; 9 nucleotides match TRBD2. CDR1 and CDR2 (germline): SGDLS, YYNGEE. The junction had 8 bases not matched to a gene; V was cut back by 0 bases and J by 3 bases. CDR3 length: 17 amino acids. In DNA form, the CDR3 reads TGTGCCAGCAGCGTAGATGGCGGGGGGGCCAGAACAGATACGCAGTATTTT. Translated, it gives CASSVDGGGARTDTQYF. The full variable domain, completed using reference TRBV9 and TRBJ2-3, is DSGVTQTPKHLITATGQRVTLRCSPRSGDLSVYWYQQSLDQGLQFLIQYYNGEERAKGNILERFSAQQFPDLHSELNLSSLELGDSALYFCASSVDGGGARTDTQYFGPGTRLTVL.

This clone was found a few times. V is TRBV19 and J is TRBJ1-2; D gene ambiguous. Deletions cut 6 bases from V and 6 bases from J, with 14 bases between. The CDR3 is made up of 13 amino acids. Per germline, CDR1 LNHDA and CDR2 SQIVND (reference sequence). CDR3: CASSPLGSHGYTF. The CDR3 DNA follows: TGTGCCAGTAGCCCATTGGGGAGCCATGGCTACACCTTC.

The chain combines TRBV19 with TRBJ2-1; D might be TRBD1 (6 bases). V was clipped by 0 bases and J by 8 bases, with 14 bases between them. In germline, CDR1 is LNHDA, CDR2 SQIVND (reference sequence). The CDR3 is made up of 15 amino acids. The CDR3 here is CASSIERVGGDEQFF. CDR3 DNA sequence: TGTGCCAGTAGTATAGAGCGGGTTGGGGGCGATGAGCAGTTCTTC.

The CDR3 loop reads CASSSGQGRYRNQPQHF. DNA for the CDR3: TGTGCCAGCAGTTCAGGACAAGGCAGGTATCGCAATCAGCCCCAGCATTTT. This chain links TRBV6-2 or TRBV6-3 with TRBJ1-5, with D perhaps matching TRBD1 (5 bases). Germline values: CDR1 MNHEY, CDR2 SVGEGT. The ends were cut back, 4 bases at V and 2 bases at J, with 18 bases in the middle. The CDR3 is 17 residues long.

The chain has TRBV7-8 and TRBJ2-3; D is ambiguous. This CDR3 spans 13 amino acids. The V gene lost 3 bases and the J gene lost 4 bases, with 8 bases spanning the gap. Germline-derived CDR1 and CDR2 are SGHVS and FQNEAQ. CDR3 in amino acids: CASSLALADTQYF. In DNA form, the CDR3 reads TGTGCCAGCAGCTTGGCTCTGGCAGATACGCAGTATTTT.

This clone was observed a few times. This chain links TRBV5-4 with TRBJ2-1; D is unresolved. The CDR3 is 12 residues long. Germline-derived CDR1 and CDR2 are SGHNT and YYREEE (reference sequence). Trimming stripped 3 bases from V and 3 bases from J, with 4 bases between. This chain's CDR3 is CASSSVYNEQFF. The CDR3 bases are TGTGCCAGCAGCTCCGTCTACAATGAGCAGTTCTTC.

The gene calls are TRBV11-2 and TRBJ1-1; D is uncertain. The germline V and J ends were trimmed by 5 bases and 0 bases, with 10 bases remaining between them. CDR1 SGHAT and CDR2 FQNNGV come from the germline V gene. This CDR3 contains 14 residues. CDR3 region: CASSPTRMNTEAFF. Here the CDR3 DNA reads TGTGCCAGCAGCCCGACACGGATGAACACTGAAGCTTTCTTT.

The CDR3, as DNA: TGTGCCAGCAGCTTTTCCGGGACAGGGGCGGGATCGTGGTACAATGAGCAGTTCTTC. Translated: CASSFSGTGAGSWYNEQFF. The rearrangement links TRBV5-4 to TRBJ2-1, with 10 bases matching TRBD1. The CDR3 consists of 19 residues. Germline V gene sequence: CDR1 SGHNT, CDR2 YYREEE (reference sequence). V lost 2 bases, J lost 4 bases, and 15 bases stayed unmatched.